The rows below give T cell receptor beta chains drawn from one sample of a study of PD-L1 blockade in urothelial cancer. The method was immunoSEQ multiplex PCR; TCRdb's version includes in-frame clones alone and lacks a portion of them. The sample has approximately 72,000 clones; approximately 83% are singletons. The sequenced sample was PBMCs, obtained around atezolizumab (anti-PD-L1) treatment. The receptors were sampled from a man aged 55-75 years with urothelial cancer. Both conserved end residues are part of each CDR3. The order of the fields is J gene, clone size, CDR3 length, V gene, D gene, CDR3 DNA, CDR3 protein. D genes are given only for firm matches. Some rows have no size entry. The others give once, few or many, or a class for an expanded clone.

TRBJ2-7 | . | 11 | TRBV7-9 | . | TGTGCCAGCAGCCCCAGGGACGAGCAGTACTTC | CASSPRDEQYF
TRBJ1-6 | . | 17 | TRBV4-2 | . | TGTGCCAGCAGCCAAGATCGGAGGGCAAACTATAATTCACCCCTCCACTTT | CASSQDRRANYNSPLHF
TRBJ1-1 | . | 14 | TRBV6-6 | . | TGTGCCAGCAACCCCTGGGACATAAACACTGAAGCTTTCTTT | CASNPWDINTEAFF
TRBJ2-1 | . | 14 | TRBV7-3 | . | TGTGCCAGCAGCCAATCAGGAGGGGCCAATGAGCAGTTCTTC | CASSQSGGANEQFF
TRBJ1-5 | . | 14 | TRBV28 | . | TGTGCCAGCAGTTTGGGGGGTTTGGGCCAGCCCCAGCATTTT | CASSLGGLGQPQHF
TRBJ2-7 | . | 15 | TRBV7-9 | TRBD2 | TGTGCCAGCAGTCCTCCTAGCGGGGGCTCAGTGGGGCAGTACTTC | CASSPPSGGSVGQYF
TRBJ2-7 | . | 13 | TRBV30 | . | TGTGCCTGGGGTTACGGGTCCTCCTACGAGCAGTACTTC | CAWGYGSSYEQYF
TRBJ2-5 | . | 16 | TRBV19 | TRBD2 | TGTGCCAGTAGTAGGGGGCGACTAGCGGGCCAAGAGACCCAGTACTTC | CASSRGRLAGQETQYF
TRBJ1-3 | once | 15 | TRBV29-1 | . | TGCAGCGTCAAAGCCCAGGGATACTCTGGAAACACCATATATTTT | CSVKAQGYSGNTIYF
TRBJ2-7 | . | 18 | TRBV5-1 | TRBD2 | TGCGCCAGCACCCAGCGGCCTAGCGGGGGGGCCTCCTCCTACGAGCAGTACTTC | CASTQRPSGGASSYEQYF
TRBJ2-7 | . | 15 | TRBV6-1 | TRBD1 | TGTGCCAGCAGTGGCCGGGACAGGGGCTCCTACGAGCAGTACTTC | CASSGRDRGSYEQYF
TRBJ2-7 | . | 14 | TRBV5-1 | . | TGCGCCAGCAGCCCCCAGACTAGCTCCTACGAGCAGTACTTC | CASSPQTSSYEQYF
TRBJ2-7 | . | 18 | TRBV14 | TRBD2 | TGTGCCAGCAGCCAAGATAGCCTCGGGCGGGGGGGCCCCTACGAGCAGTACTTC | CASSQDSLGRGGPYEQYF
TRBJ1-4 | few | 15 | TRBV19 | . | TGTGCCAGTAGGGGCAGTGCCCTCAGCGGCGAAAAACTGTTTTTT | CASRGSALSGEKLFF
TRBJ2-3 | . | 14 | TRBV6-1 | TRBD2 | TGTGCCAGCAGTCCTAGCGGGTCAATCGATACGCAGTATTTT | CASSPSGSIDTQYF
TRBJ2-2 | once | 14 | TRBV5-1 | . | TGCGCCAGCAGCTTGACTCTGAACACCGGGGAGCTGTTTTTT | CASSLTLNTGELFF
TRBJ1-2 | . | 14 | TRBV15 | . | TGTGCCACCAGCAGGGACCGGGGGGACTATGGCTACACCTTC | CATSRDRGDYGYTF
TRBJ2-7 | once | 12 | TRBV7-9 | . | TGTGCCAGCAGCAGCACAGGGTACGAGCAGTACTTC | CASSSTGYEQYF
TRBJ2-1 | . | 15 | TRBV7-9 | . | TGTGCCAGCAGCTTAGGAGGCAGGGGCATAGATGAGCAGTTCTTC | CASSLGGRGIDEQFF
TRBJ2-3 | . | 14 | TRBV6-1 | TRBD1 | TGTGCCAGCAGCCAGGGGGCAGGTACAGATACGCAGTATTTT | CASSQGAGTDTQYF
TRBJ2-7 | . | 16 | TRBV6-6 | TRBD2 | TGTGCCAGCAGGGGGCCTAGCGGGGGGGCCGCCTACGAGCAGTACTTC | CASRGPSGGAAYEQYF
TRBJ2-5 | once | 15 | TRBV15 | TRBD1 | TGTGCCACCAGCAGGGAAGACAGGGTTTTATTCCCCCAGTACTTC | CATSREDRVLFPQYF
TRBJ2-5 | once | 16 | TRBV4-2 | TRBD2 | TGTGCCAGCAGCCGCCGCGAGGGACTAGTGGAAGAGACCCAGTACTTC | CASSRREGLVEETQYF
TRBJ1-2 | . | 14 | TRBV30 | . | TGTGCCTGGAGTAGGGGCAGGGGATGGGATGGCTACACCTTC | CAWSRGRGWDGYTF
TRBJ1-2 | . | 14 | TRBV18 | . | TGTGCCAGCTCACCACCGGCGCGGTCCTATGGCTACACCTTC | CASSPPARSYGYTF
TRBJ1-2 | . | 13 | TRBV7-9 | TRBD1 | TGTGCCAGCAGCCTGACAGGGGTAAATGGCTACACCTTC | CASSLTGVNGYTF
TRBJ1-1 | . | 15 | TRBV5-1 | TRBD1 | TGCGCCAGCAGCCTTGGACAGGGAGGGGGCACTGAAGCTTTCTTT | CASSLGQGGGTEAFF
TRBJ1-6 | . | 16 | TRBV11-2 | TRBD1 | TGTGCCAGCAGCTCACCGGGACAGGGATTAAGGGCTCCCCTCCACTTT | CASSSPGQGLRAPLHF
TRBJ1-1 | . | 13 | TRBV19 | . | TGTGCCAGTAGTATAGGAGGGAACACTGAAGCTTTCTTT | CASSIGGNTEAFF
TRBJ1-2 | . | 15 | TRBV11-2 | . | TGTGCCAGCAGCCCCGCGGCAGTTCGGTCCTATGGCTACACCTTC | CASSPAAVRSYGYTF
TRBJ1-1 | few | 10 | TRBV2 | TRBD1 | TGTGCCAGCGGGACAGCTGCTGCTTTCTTT | CASGTAAAFF
TRBJ2-2 | . | 17 | TRBV19 | . | TGTGCCAGTAGTAGGGGCAGTCTCGCGGCGAACACCGGGGAGCTGTTTTTT | CASSRGSLAANTGELFF